The 26 T cell receptor beta chains presented below share a single source sample, sequenced in a study of T cell repertoires in cytomegalovirus infection. TCRdb recomputed calls from the reads with MiXCR, one row per CDR3 protein. Among roughly 200,000 distinct CDR3 sequences listed, approximately 17% were seen once. What was sequenced was CD8+ T cells from PBMCs. The source of these receptors is a human donor in good health (CMV status not recorded). Some clones in this sample may be carry-over from other donors' samples.

This chain connects TRBV27 to TRBJ2-7, with D possibly matching TRBD1 (5 bases). The CDR3 runs to 14 residues. Germline-derived CDR1 and CDR2 are MNHEY and SMNVEV (reference sequence). Trimming cost V 9 bases and J 2 bases, with 17 bases left between them. The CDR3 bases are TGTGCCAGTAGTCGCCAGGGCCGAGCCTACGAGCAGTACTTC. As protein: CASSRQGRAYEQYF.

This clonotype appeared once. The gene calls are TRBV7-2 and TRBJ2-2; tentatively, D is TRBD1 (5 bases). Germline CDR1 SGHTA, CDR2 FQGNSA. The CDR3 has 16 residues. Trimming removed 0 bases at V and 5 bases at J, with 13 bases between. CDR3 amino acids: CASSLAVGRATGELFF. Written as DNA, the CDR3 is TGTGCCAGCAGCTTAGCGGTTGGCAGGGCGACCGGGGAGCTGTTTTTT.

The chain links TRBV9 to TRBJ2-3; D is ambiguous. The germline V and J ends were trimmed by 0 bases and 2 bases, with 13 bases remaining between them. There are 16 residues in the CDR3. The germline CDR1 and CDR2 sequences are SGDLS and YYNGEE. This chain's CDR3 is CASSVEGVSFTDTQYF. In nucleotides, the CDR3 is TGTGCCAGCAGCGTAGAGGGCGTATCTTTCACAGATACGCAGTATTTT.

The rearrangement uses TRBV7-6 and TRBJ1-1; D remains unclear. Between the trimmed V and J ends, which lost 1 base and 5 bases, there was a span of 20 bases. The CDR3 spans 17 residues. CDR1 is SGHVS, CDR2 FNYEAQ, per germline. The DNA of the CDR3 is TGTGCCAGCAGCTTAGTACCCTCTGGCGGGGATGGGACTGAAGCTTTCTTT. This codes for CASSLVPSGGDGTEAFF.

This clonotype was observed a handful of times. This rearrangement joins TRBV6-4 to TRBJ2-1, with TRBD1 matching 8 bases. V lost 2 bases and J lost 3; bases outside the gene matches: 0. Germline V gives CDR1 MRHNA, CDR2 SNTAGT. The CDR3 contains 14 residues. The CDR3 bases are TGTGCCAGCAGTGACGGGACAGGCTACAATGAGCAGTTCTTC. The encoded protein is CASSDGTGYNEQFF.

This clonotype was counted a few times. DNA of the CDR3: TGTGCCAGCGCCTACGCGGGGTCGGGCACTGAAGCTTTCTTT. This translates into CASAYAGSGTEAFF. The chain carries TRBV27 and TRBJ1-1; no clear D. The ends were cut back, 8 bases at V and 4 bases at J, with 17 bases in the middle. The CDR3 runs to 14 residues. Germline V CDR1 and CDR2: MNHEY, SMNVEV (reference sequence).

This clonotype was recorded many times. CDR3 nucleotide sequence: TGTGCCAGCAGCTTAGCGATGGGAGATAATGAAAAACTGTTTTTT. It encodes CASSLAMGDNEKLFF. The chain recombines TRBV7-2 with TRBJ1-4; D is ambiguous. V was shortened by 0 bases and J by 4 bases, with 9 bases between the two germline ends. CDR3 size: 15 residues. Germline CDR1 reads SGHTA; CDR2 reads FQGNSA.

This clonotype was seen more than once but under ten times. The gene calls are TRBV6-1 and TRBJ1-5; no firm D call. CDR3 length equals 13 residues. Germline V gene sequence: CDR1 MNHNS, CDR2 SASEGT. Trimming cost V 4 bases and J 5 bases, with 9 bases left between them. The CDR3 loop is CASSVGLHQPQHF. In DNA form, the CDR3 reads TGTGCCAGCAGTGTCGGACTCCATCAGCCCCAGCATTTT.

This clonotype showed up just a few times. The chain carries TRBV29-1 and TRBJ2-6; 8 bases are shared with TRBD1. With 6 bases clipped from V and 0 bases from J, the junction kept 7 bases outside the gene matches. This CDR3 region has 16 residues. Germline lookup yields CDR1 SQVTM and CDR2 ANQGSEA. CDR3 amino acids: CSVGDRSNSGANVLTF. The CDR3, as DNA: TGCAGCGTGGGGGACAGGTCGAACTCTGGGGCCAACGTCCTGACTTTC. The whole variable domain, remainder taken from reference TRBV29-1 and TRBJ2-6, is SAVISQKPSRDICQRGTSLTIQCQVDSQVTMMFWYRQQPGQSLTLIATANQGSEATYESGFVIDKFPISRPNLTFSTLTVSNMSPEDSSIYLCSVGDRSNSGANVLTFGAGSRLTVL.

V gene TRBV4-1 combines with J gene TRBJ1-5, with D possibly matching TRBD1 (6 bases). V was trimmed by 2 bases and J by 0 bases, leaving 11 bases between them. The germline V gene has CDR1 MGHRA and CDR2 YSYEKL. The CDR3 extends over 16 amino acids. The CDR3: CASSQSRGVSNQPQHF. The CDR3, as DNA: TGCGCCAGCAGCCAAAGTAGGGGGGTTAGCAATCAGCCCCAGCATTTT.

This clonotype has more than one count but fewer than ten. V gene TRBV7-8 combines with J gene TRBJ1-6, with 7 bases matching TRBD1. Germline V gives CDR1 SGHVS, CDR2 FQNEAQ. V lost 5 bases, J lost 10 bases, and 8 bases stayed unmatched. The CDR3 has 14 amino acids. CDR3 bases: TGTGCCAGCAGCCGCGACAGGGTGGGATCACCCCTCCACTTT. Amino acid sequence: CASSRDRVGSPLHF. The full variable domain, with the rest looked up from reference TRBV7-8 and TRBJ1-6, is GAGVSQSPRYKVAKRGQDVALRCDPISGHVSLFWYQQALGQGPEFLTYFQNEAQLDKSGLPSDRFFAERPEGSVSTLKIQRTQQEDSAVYLCASSRDRVGSPLHFGNGTRLTVT.

This clonotype was seen a few times. DNA of the CDR3: TGTGCCAGCAGTTACACGCCGGGGAGGGACCTCTACGAGCAGTACTTC. Protein sequence: CASSYTPGRDLYEQYF. The J gene is TRBJ2-7, the V gene TRBV6-2 or TRBV6-3; 7 positions agree with TRBD2. The V gene end was trimmed by 2 bases and the J gene end by 3 bases; junction bases not matched to a gene: 10. The germline V gene has CDR1 MNHEY and CDR2 SVGEGT. The length of the CDR3 is 16 residues.

This clonotype was detected a few times. The chain uses TRBV7-2 and TRBJ2-4; D possibly corresponds to TRBD2 (5 bases). Trimming took 5 bases from V and 0 from J, leaving 11 bases between them. The germline V gene has CDR1 SGHTA and CDR2 FQGNSA. CDR3 length: 15 residues. The CDR3 DNA sequence: TGTGCCAGCAGCCTTAGCGAGCTAGCCAAAAACATTCAGTACTTC. Amino acid sequence: CASSLSELAKNIQYF.

Only a few counts were recorded for this clonotype. The chain uses TRBV11-1 and TRBJ2-3; 8 nucleotides line up with TRBD2. The CDR3 consists of 18 residues. After removal of 5 bases from V and 4 bases from J, the junction contained 17 bases not matched to a gene. The germline V gene has CDR1 SGHAT and CDR2 FQDESV (reference sequence). The DNA of the CDR3 is TGTGCCAGCAGCAAACACGCTCGGGGGGGTCCAGTAGCAGATACGCAGTATTTT. Its translation is CASSKHARGGPVADTQYF.

The V gene is TRBV20-1, the J gene TRBJ2-7, with no clear D. Per the germline V gene, CDR1 is DFQATT and CDR2 is SNEGSKA (reference sequence). The CDR3 is 16 residues long. Trimming pared 5 bases from V and 2 bases from J, leaving 22 bases between. The chain's CDR3 is CSAADPRRHKTYEQYF. The CDR3 region has the DNA TGCAGTGCTGCGGATCCAAGGAGACACAAGACCTACGAGCAGTACTTC.

This clonotype was counted a few times. The chain has TRBV7-6 and TRBJ1-4; D gene unclear. Trimming left V 5 bases short and J 0 bases short, with 13 bases between. CDR3 length: 16 amino acids. Germline lookup yields CDR1 SGHVS and CDR2 FNYEAQ. Here the CDR3 reads CASSLRAFATNEKLFF. CDR3 nucleotides: TGTGCCAGCAGCCTTAGAGCCTTTGCAACTAATGAAAAACTGTTTTTT.

In this sample, this clonotype turned up a few times. The rearrangement joins TRBV10-3 to TRBJ2-7; 9 bases are shared with TRBD1. The CDR3 is made up of 14 amino acids. V lost 5 bases to trimming and J lost 4 bases; unmatched junction nucleotides: 6. Germline CDR1 reads ENHRY; CDR2 reads SYGVKD. This CDR3 reads CAISPPGQGYEQYF. The CDR3 coding sequence is TGTGCCATCAGTCCCCCGGGACAGGGATACGAGCAGTACTTC.

V and J are TRBV6-2 or TRBV6-3 and TRBJ1-5, with unresolved D. With 0 bases removed from V and 0 bases from J, the gap between germline ends came to 3 bases. The length of the CDR3 is 14 residues. The V gene's germline CDR1 is MNHEY and CDR2 SVGEGT. The CDR3 loop reads CASSYSLSNQPQHF. CDR3 DNA: TGTGCCAGCAGTTACTCGCTTAGCAATCAGCCCCAGCATTTT.

This clonotype was recorded a few times. The genes are TRBV20-1 and TRBJ2-7; 7 bases match TRBD1. CDR1 and CDR2 (germline): DFQATT, SNEGSKA (reference sequence). This CDR3 has 14 residues. Trimming took 6 bases from V and 7 from J; bases not matched to a gene: 15. The chain's CDR3 is CSASVRQGRGEQYF. For the CDR3, the DNA is TGCAGTGCCTCCGTCCGACAGGGAAGGGGGGAGCAGTACTTC.

The V and J genes are TRBV9 and TRBJ2-7; D unresolved. Germline CDR1 SGDLS, CDR2 YYNGEE. The CDR3 has 14 amino acids. Trimming removed 0 bases from V and 0 bases from J, with 7 bases in between. In DNA, the CDR3 is TGTGCCAGCAGCGTAGGAAAGGGCTCCTACGAGCAGTACTTC. This sequence encodes CASSVGKGSYEQYF.

This clonotype was counted a few times. The chain recombines TRBV19 with TRBJ1-1; the match to TRBD1 covers 7 bases. Germline V gene data show CDR1 as LNHDA and CDR2 as SQIVND (reference sequence). Losses at the gene ends were 7 bases for V and 5 bases for J; bases not matched to a gene: 10. The CDR3 contains 14 residues. The CDR3, as DNA: TGTGCCAGTATCCCGAGGGGGCGGGTTACTGAAGCTTTCTTT. Its translation: CASIPRGRVTEAFF. Full variable domain (outside the CDR3, taken from reference TRBV19 and TRBJ1-1): DGGITQSPKYLFRKEGQNVTLSCEQNLNHDAMYWYRQDPGQGLRLIYYSQIVNDFQKGDIAEGYSVSREKKESFPLTVTSAQKNPTAFYLCASIPRGRVTEAFFGQGTRLTVV.

This clonotype was counted many times. The V and J genes are TRBV7-2 and TRBJ1-6; TRBD1 aligns across 11 bases. The CDR3 is 14 residues long. Germline assignment: CDR1 SGHTA and CDR2 FQGNSA. The J segment lost 8 bases and the V segment lost 7 bases, leaving 4 bases of the junction unmatched. In DNA, the CDR3 is TGTGCCAGCATCGGGACAGGGGGGGATTCACCCCTCCACTTT. Protein product: CASIGTGGDSPLHF.

CDR3 protein: CAISEWGRSNQPQHF. CDR3 sequence (DNA): TGTGCCATCAGTGAGTGGGGGCGTAGCAATCAGCCCCAGCATTTT. This chain links TRBV10-3 with TRBJ1-5; D might be TRBD1 (6 bases). The CDR3 runs 15 residues. Trimming took off 1 base at V and 0 bases at J, with 7 bases between the two ends. The germline CDR1 and CDR2 sequences are ENHRY and SYGVKD.

The chain couples TRBV12-3 or TRBV12-4 to TRBJ2-1; TRBD1 aligns across 7 bases. CDR3 length: 13 residues. V lost 7 bases and J lost 4; bases outside the gene matches: 4. The CDR3 nucleotides read TGTGCCAGCAAAGGGGGCCCTTACAATGAGCAGTTCTTC. Its translation is CASKGGPYNEQFF.

This chain uses TRBV29-1 with TRBJ2-7, with 7 bases aligning to TRBD2. The CDR3 runs to 17 residues. CDR1 is SQVTM, CDR2 ANQGSEA, per germline. Unmatched junction bases numbered 11, after V lost 0 bases and J lost 0 bases. The CDR3 protein is CSVEDSPQRGPSYEQYF. Written as DNA, the CDR3 is TGCAGCGTTGAAGATTCCCCTCAGCGGGGACCCTCCTACGAGCAGTACTTC.

This clonotype was detected only a few times. This sequence joins TRBV30 and TRBJ1-5; the D gene is possibly TRBD1 (6 bases). CDR1 is GTSNPN, CDR2 SVGIG, per germline (reference sequence). The CDR3 is made up of 14 amino acids. The V and J ends lost 3 bases and 0 bases respectively, with 9 bases between them. Written as DNA, the CDR3 is TGTGCCTGGAGCATGGACAGTAGCAATCAGCCCCAGCATTTT. Translation: CAWSMDSSNQPQHF.